Below, one T cell receptor (beta chain) is given with its context. The sample is drawn from a study of blood T cell repertoires in COVID-19. Study-wide context: PBMCs, B-cell-depleted T cells, or T cells were the source of the cDNA or gDNA that made up the material.

The CDR3 runs 16 residues. CDR1 is LGHDT, CDR2 YNNKEL, per germline (reference sequence). The junction had 6 bases not matched to a gene; V was cut back by 1 base and J by 5 bases. In the original workflow: For nucleated cells, counts were estimated from reference gene primer amplification. Profiling relied on immunoSEQ multiplex PCR, and the TCRdb table lists in-frame clones only, not all of them. V, J and clone size were drawn from that table, and D and trimming were deduced from the DNA. The sample holds some 150,000 clones, 88% seen once. This chain links TRBV3-1 (or the pseudogene TRBV3-2) with TRBJ2-5; 11 positions match TRBD2. The source of this sequence is a human donor in a cohort sampled during active COVID-19. The sample comprised peripheral blood. The CDR3 loop is CASSQASSGGAETQYF. The CDR3 nucleotides are TGTGCCAGCAGCCAAGCAAGTAGCGGGGGGGCGGAGACCCAGTACTTC.